A selection of T cell receptor beta chains follows, all from one sample in a study of STAT3 mutations in large granular lymphocyte leukemia. Here immunoSEQ multiplex PCR was the method, and the copy in TCRdb shows in-frame clones only, minus some. Among around 13,000 clones, more than 65% were seen once, and the ten largest hold around 52%. The specimen sequenced was peripheral blood mononuclear cells. These receptors were collected from a man in his 60s with T-cell large granular lymphocyte leukemia. Some clones in this sample may be carry-over from other donors' samples. CDR3s include the opening cysteine and the closing phenylalanine or tryptophan. The D gene is left open where the match is weak. The size of a clone is reported for some rows only, either as once, few or many, or as a class for expanded clones.

TRBV5-1	-	TRBJ2-7	TRBD1	CASSLLGTGGYEQYF	TGCGCCAGCAGCTTGCTCGGGACAGGGGGTTACGAGCAGTACTTC
TRBV7-9	-	TRBJ2-7	-	CASSFHGEQYF	TGTGCCAGCAGCTTTCACGGGGAGCAGTACTTC
TRBV4-3	-	TRBJ1-4	-	CASSQLVSGVSLSDEKLFF	TGCGCCAGCAGCCAACTAGTCTCTGGCGTAAGCTTGTCAGATGAAAAACTGTTTTTT
TRBV21-1	-	TRBJ2-5	-	CASSSNKSVRSQETQYF	TGTGCCAGCAGTAGCAATAAATCGGTCAGGTCTCAAGAGACCCAGTACTTC
TRBV13	-	TRBJ2-7	-	CASRGRGPGGEQYF	TGTGCCAGCAGGGGCCGGGGGCCCGGGGGCGAGCAGTACTTC
TRBV30	-	TRBJ1-5	-	CAWSKGPGSGQPQHF	TGTGCCTGGAGTAAAGGCCCGGGGTCTGGTCAGCCCCAGCATTTT
TRBV19	-	TRBJ2-5	TRBD2	CASSSSGSETQYF	TGTGCCAGTAGTTCTAGCGGGAGTGAGACCCAGTACTTC
TRBV19	-	TRBJ1-2	-	CASSIVGHGYTF	TGTGCCAGTAGTATAGTAGGGCATGGCTACACCTTC
TRBV30	-	TRBJ2-5	-	CAWSSSGPQETQYF	TGTGCCTGGAGTTCCTCGGGACCACAAGAGACCCAGTACTTC
TRBV14	-	TRBJ2-3	TRBD1	CASSPHALGQLTDTQYF	TGTGCCAGCAGCCCGCATGCATTGGGACAGCTCACAGATACGCAGTATTTT
TRBV16	few	TRBJ2-7	-	CASSQTREGQYF	TGTGCCAGCAGCCAAACCCGAGAGGGGCAGTACTTC
TRBV27	-	TRBJ1-3	-	CASSPQGSSGNTIYF	TGTGCCAGCAGTCCCCAGGGTAGCTCTGGAAACACCATATATTTT
TRBV5-1	-	TRBJ2-2	-	CASSLAGPNTGELFF	TGCGCCAGCAGCTTGGCAGGACCGAACACCGGGGAGCTGTTTTTT
TRBV15	-	TRBJ2-2	TRBD2	CATSRIGTSSSGELFF	TGTGCCACCAGCAGGATAGGGACTAGCAGTTCCGGGGAGCTGTTTTTT
TRBV19	-	TRBJ1-1	-	CASSLSGLNTEAFF	TGTGCCAGTAGTCTATCTGGTCTGAACACTGAAGCTTTCTTT
TRBV6-4	-	TRBJ2-1	-	CASSDTYGEQFF	TGTGCCAGCAGTGACACCTATGGAGAGCAGTTCTTC
TRBV2	-	TRBJ1-6	TRBD1	CASSPGQGSPLHF	TGTGCCAGCAGCCCAGGACAGGGCTCACCCCTCCACTTT
TRBV13	-	TRBJ2-1	-	CASSRGLHEQFF	TGTGCCAGCAGCCGCGGGTTACATGAGCAGTTCTTC
TRBV6-6	once	TRBJ2-1	-	CASRPTGVGQFF	TGTGCCAGCAGGCCCACCGGGGTAGGGCAGTTCTTC
TRBV7-2	few	TRBJ1-3	-	CASSPYAGTLGNTIYF	TGTGCCAGCAGCCCCTATGCCGGGACACTTGGAAACACCATATATTTT
TRBV6-6	-	TRBJ1-4	TRBD1	CASSPTGASEKLFF	TGTGCCAGCTCCCCGACAGGGGCGAGTGAAAAACTGTTTTTT
TRBV28	-	TRBJ2-7	-	CASSLPRGAGSYEQYF	TGTGCCAGCAGTCTCCCCCGAGGGGCAGGGTCCTACGAGCAGTACTTC
TRBV6-5	once	TRBJ2-3	TRBD1	CASGDRVTDTQYF	TGTGCCAGCGGGGACAGGGTGACAGATACGCAGTATTTT
TRBV27	-	TRBJ2-6	-	CASSPYSGANVLTF	TGTGCCAGCAGTCCCTATTCTGGGGCCAACGTCCTGACTTTC
TRBV9	-	TRBJ1-1	-	CASSVGLGNTEAFF	TGTGCCAGCAGCGTAGGTTTAGGTAACACTGAAGCTTTCTTT
TRBV18	-	TRBJ2-1	TRBD2	CASSPQAGVGYNEQFF	TGTGCCAGCTCACCACAGGCGGGAGTTGGTTACAATGAGCAGTTCTTC
TRBV7-2	-	TRBJ1-2	-	CASSPRPGWDYGYTF	TGTGCCAGCAGCCCGAGGCCGGGGTGGGACTATGGCTACACCTTC
TRBV18	-	TRBJ1-6	TRBD1	CASSTRTGGDNSPLHF	TGTGCCAGCTCTACTAGGACAGGAGGGGATAATTCACCCCTCCACTTT
TRBV7-9	-	TRBJ2-7	TRBD1	CASSLGPTGSSYEQYF	TGTGCCAGCAGCTTAGGCCCGACAGGGAGCTCCTACGAGCAGTACTTC
TRBV4-2	-	TRBJ1-3	-	CASSQRTGTGNTIYF	TGTGCCAGCAGCCAACGTACAGGTACTGGAAACACCATATATTTT